The rows below give T cell receptor beta chains drawn from one sample of a study of blood T cell repertoires in COVID-19. The protocol was immunoSEQ multiplex PCR, while the TCRdb copy is restricted to in-frame clones and leaves out a portion. The data show about 300,000 clones, 86% seen once. Sequencing input: peripheral blood. The receptors come from a woman between 50 and 59 years old with acute or convalescent COVID-19. CDR3s include the opening cysteine and the closing phenylalanine or tryptophan. The D gene is left open where the match is weak. The size field is filled for only some rows; it gives once, few, many or a size class.

J	V	size	D	DNA	CDR3
TRBJ1-2	TRBV5-1	.	.	TGCGCCAGCAACACACTCGGAAGCGGCTATGGCTACACCTTC	CASNTLGSGYGYTF
TRBJ2-7	TRBV6-1	.	.	TGTGCCAGCAGTGAATATGCGGCGAGTTCCTACGAGCAGTACTTC	CASSEYAASSYEQYF
TRBJ1-1	TRBV2	.	.	TGTGCCAGCAGTGATGCAGCGACGAACACTGAAGCTTTCTTT	CASSDAATNTEAFF
TRBJ2-1	TRBV29-1	.	TRBD2	TGCAGCGTGAAGGGCGGACTAGCGCAAAGCTCCTACAATGAGCAGTTCTTC	CSVKGGLAQSSYNEQFF
TRBJ1-1	TRBV7-2	.	.	TGTGCCAGCAGCGGGGGGTGGATGAGGACTGAAGCTTTCTTT	CASSGGWMRTEAFF
TRBJ1-5	TRBV2	.	.	TGTGCCAGCAGGGGGCTGGGTAATCAGCCCCAGCATTTT	CASRGLGNQPQHF
TRBJ2-7	TRBV25-1	.	.	TGTGCCAGCAGTGATCTCACAGCGGGCGAGCAGTACTTC	CASSDLTAGEQYF
TRBJ2-3	TRBV6-5	once	TRBD2	TGTGCCAGCAGCCGCTGGGGGGGGTTGGGAGATACGCAGTATTTT	CASSRWGGLGDTQYF
TRBJ2-7	TRBV18	.	TRBD1	TGTGCCAGCTCAGCCGGGACAGCCAACTCCTACGAGCAGTACTTC	CASSAGTANSYEQYF
TRBJ1-1	TRBV6-1	few	.	TGTGCCAGCAGTGATGACCGGAGGACCACTGAAGCTTTCTTT	CASSDDRRTTEAFF
TRBJ2-1	TRBV30	.	TRBD2	TGTGCCTGGAGTCCTCCCAAGCGGGGGTCTTACAATGAGCAGTTCTTC	CAWSPPKRGSYNEQFF
TRBJ2-7	TRBV25-1	.	TRBD2	TGTGCCAGCAGTGAAGTCGCCGCTAGCGGGGGGTACGAGCAGTACTTC	CASSEVAASGGYEQYF
TRBJ1-4	TRBV15	.	TRBD1	TGTGCCACCAGCACTCGGACAGGGACGGGTGAAAAACTGTTTTTT	CATSTRTGTGEKLFF
TRBJ2-3	TRBV5-1	.	.	TGCGCCAGCAGCTTGGATGGTAGTTTGGGCACAGATACGCAGTATTTT	CASSLDGSLGTDTQYF
TRBJ2-2	TRBV2	.	.	TGTGCCAGCAGTCGAAGGACAGTCAACACCGGGGAGCTGTTTTTT	CASSRRTVNTGELFF
TRBJ2-7	TRBV5-1	.	TRBD2	TGCGCCAGCAGCTTGCAGCCGCTAGCGGCTACCTACGAGCAGTACTTC	CASSLQPLAATYEQYF
TRBJ1-5	TRBV5-5	.	TRBD1	TGTGCCAGCAGCTCAGCACCGGGACAGGGGGCGGTCAATCAGCCCCAGCATTTT	CASSSAPGQGAVNQPQHF
TRBJ1-5	TRBV19	.	.	TGTGCCAGTAGTATAGACAGGGGTCGCGATCAGCCCCAGCATTTT	CASSIDRGRDQPQHF
TRBJ1-1	TRBV27	.	.	TGTGCCAGCAGTTTATTCGGGGGGACTGAAGCTTTCTTT	CASSLFGGTEAFF
TRBJ2-1	TRBV5-4	.	TRBD2	TGTGCCAGCAGCCCCGGACTAGCCTTGGGACGGAATGAGCAGTTCTTC	CASSPGLALGRNEQFF
TRBJ2-7	TRBV7-9	.	TRBD2	TGTGCCAGCAGCTTACCAGCGACTAGCGGGAGCTCCTACGAGCAGTACTTC	CASSLPATSGSSYEQYF
TRBJ2-1	TRBV24-1	.	TRBD2	TGTGCCACCAGACTTGGGGGGGGTGAGCAGTTCTTC	CATRLGGGEQFF
TRBJ1-2	TRBV7-9	.	.	TGTGCCAGCACCATGGGGGCTACCTATGGCTACACCTTC	CASTMGATYGYTF
TRBJ2-7	TRBV5-6	.	TRBD1	TGTGCCAGCAGCCCCTTGGACAGGGGGCTCAACGAGCAGTACTTC	CASSPLDRGLNEQYF
TRBJ1-1	TRBV5-8	few	.	TGTGCCAGCAGCTTATTCTTGAACACTGAAGCTTTCTTT	CASSLFLNTEAFF
TRBJ2-5	TRBV5-1	.	TRBD1	TGCGCCAGCAGCGTCGGGACAGTGGGGCAAGAGACCCAGTACTTC	CASSVGTVGQETQYF
TRBJ1-1	TRBV7-9	.	.	TGTGCCAGCAGCCCCCAAACCGGGACAAAGAACGCTGAAGCTTTCTTT	CASSPQTGTKNAEAFF
TRBJ2-5	TRBV28	.	.	TGTGCCAGCATTCCCGGGACTCCCGGTTCAACCCAGTACTTC	CASIPGTPGSTQYF
TRBJ2-2	TRBV7-2	.	TRBD1	TGTGCCAGCAGCCGTTACCGGGACAGGCAGACCGGGGAGCTGTTTTTT	CASSRYRDRQTGELFF
TRBJ1-3	TRBV28	.	.	TGTGCCAGCAGTCCGGGGGTCGCGGGAAACACCATATATTTT	CASSPGVAGNTIYF
TRBJ1-3	TRBV19	.	.	TGTGCCAGTAGTATTGTTCCACAGCCTGGAAACACCATATATTTT	CASSIVPQPGNTIYF
TRBJ1-5	TRBV19	.	.	TGTGCCAGTAGTAAGCCTCCAGGGGGCAATCAGCCCCAGCATTTT	CASSKPPGGNQPQHF
TRBJ1-2	TRBV19	.	TRBD1	TGTGCCAGTAGCGTAACAGGGGGCGCCAGGGATTCCAAGGCTACTCTCTTC	CASSVTGGARDSKATLF
TRBJ2-7	TRBV6-5	.	.	TGTGCCAGCAGTTACTCAGGGGCTAGCTCCTACGAGCAGTACTTC	CASSYSGASSYEQYF
TRBJ1-3	TRBV7-9	.	TRBD1	TGTGCCAGCAGCGACCGGACAGGGGAGGACACCATATATTTT	CASSDRTGEDTIYF
TRBJ1-4	TRBV9	.	TRBD1	TGTGCCAGCAGCGGGGGACAGGTTAGACAAAAACTGTTTTTT	CASSGGQVRQKLFF
TRBJ1-2	TRBV6-6	.	TRBD1	TGTGCCAGCAGGGACAGGGTTTCTTCCTTCGGTGGCTACACCTTC	CASRDRVSSFGGYTF
TRBJ2-6	TRBV19	.	.	TGTGCCAGTACCAGGGATGCAAGGTCTGGGGCCAACGTCCTGACTTTC	CASTRDARSGANVLTF
TRBJ1-6	TRBV5-1	.	TRBD1	TGCGCCAGCAGCTCGGGTGGAACAGGGGTGTTCTCACCCCTCCACTTT	CASSSGGTGVFSPLHF
TRBJ1-3	TRBV5-1	.	TRBD1	TGCGCCAGCAGCAGAGGGACAGACTCTGGAAACACCATATATTTT	CASSRGTDSGNTIYF
TRBJ2-7	TRBV2	.	.	TGTGCCAGCAGACCGTTTCGGGACAAGTACTTC	CASRPFRDKYF
TRBJ1-2	TRBV7-2	.	.	TGTGCCAGCAGCCTCAATTCCGGGGGGCGAGGCTACACCTTC	CASSLNSGGRGYTF
TRBJ2-2	TRBV9	.	.	TGTGCCAGCAGCGCGCGGGACTCCAAGACCGGGGAGCTGTTTTTT	CASSARDSKTGELFF
TRBJ1-2	TRBV4-1	.	.	TGCGCCAGCAGCGGGCTGCCCCATGGCTACACCTTC	CASSGLPHGYTF
TRBJ2-7	TRBV28	.	.	TGTGCCAGCAGTTTCTATCAGCGGTCCTACGAGCAGTACTTC	CASSFYQRSYEQYF
TRBJ1-3	TRBV5-6	.	.	TGTGCCAGCAGCTTTGGTAGCTCTGGAAACACCATATATTTT	CASSFGSSGNTIYF